Here is one T cell receptor (beta chain) with its context. Its antigen is not known. The data were taken from a study of cytomegalovirus exposure and HLA in healthy donors. About the research overall: From around 180 million T cells, an earlier analysis saw approximately 110 million unique TCR beta sequences.

The PCR employed 60 Vbeta primers together with 13 Jbeta primers. Some clones are missing from TCRdb's copy, which holds only in-frame ones; the method was immunoSEQ multiplex PCR. Of more than 130,000 clones listed, roughly 83% were seen once; the top ten hold 4.1%. The germline CDR1 and CDR2 sequences are SGDLS and YYNGEE. The V end lost 0 bases, the J end lost 4 bases, and 13 bases lay between the germline ends. The CDR3 runs to 15 residues. Notes on the study in general: Reports indicate that TCR beta sequences accurately predicted the HLA-A and HLA-B alleles of most subjects. Cytomegalovirus association was listed for around 170 TCR beta chains.

This chain links TRBV9 with TRBJ2-5; D perhaps matches TRBD1 (6 bases). This TCR was recovered from a man in his forties in good health and CMV-seropositive. The sequenced material came from PBMCs. For the CDR3, the DNA is TGTGCCAGCAGCGTAGGTACAGGGCGCTCAGAGACCCAGTACTTC. Protein product: CASSVGTGRSETQYF. Together with reference TRBV9 and TRBJ2-5, the CDR3 gives the full variable domain: DSGVTQTPKHLITATGQRVTLRCSPRSGDLSVYWYQQSLDQGLQFLIQYYNGEERAKGNILERFSAQQFPDLHSELNLSSLELGDSALYFCASSVGTGRSETQYFGPGTRLLVL.